There are many counts of the clone carrying this TCR beta chain. The antigen remains unidentified. TCRdb re-called the multiplex PCR reads through MiXCR, storing one row per CDR3 protein. This sample has more than 50,000 distinct CDR3 sequences, with around 43% found just once. The CDR3 consists of 15 residues. Unmatched junction bases numbered 6, after V lost 5 bases and J lost 2 bases. Germline values: CDR1 LGHNA, CDR2 YNFKEQ. This entry is derived from a study of breast tumors, draining lymph nodes, adjacent tissues. General study findings and limits: Findings are consistent with lymph node origin and intratumoral expansion of most tumor T cells. Data only fit, rather than demonstrated, lymph node origin of most tumor T cells. Tumor and nontumor repertoires were significantly more similar in luminal-like than in basal-like breast cancer.

The chain uses TRBV4-2 and TRBJ2-3; 8 bases agree with TRBD2. This receptor was identified in a female donor with breast cancer. Some clones in this sample may be carry-over from other donors' samples. Input material: breast tumor tissue. The CDR3 loop is CASSTRGGSTDTQYF. In DNA form, the CDR3 reads TGTGCCAGCAGCACCCGGGGGGGATCCACAGATACGCAGTATTTT.